These 4 T cell receptor beta chains came from one sample sequenced in a study of T cell changes during pregnancy in multiple sclerosis. The assay was immunoSEQ multiplex PCR, and TCRdb's table has in-frame clones only and misses some. Found here are tens of thousands of clones, roughly 93% of them singletons; the top ten hold about 1.7%. Source: peripheral blood, taken after pregnancy. These receptors were obtained from a female donor with multiple sclerosis, enrolled in a pregnancy study.

The chain is built from TRBV6-1 and TRBJ2-1; no definite D call. In germline, CDR1 is MNHNS, CDR2 SASEGT. The CDR3 totals 12 residues. Trimming removed 7 bases at V and 4 bases at J, with 8 bases between. This chain's CDR3 is CASTIHYNEQFF. The DNA for the CDR3 is TGTGCCAGCACTATTCATTACAATGAGCAGTTCTTC.

The table lists this clone with a few counts. The chain has TRBV19 and TRBJ1-1; possible D gene TRBD1, 5 bases. Trimming took 6 bases from V and 10 from J, leaving 12 bases between them. From germline, CDR1 is LNHDA and CDR2 SQIVND (reference sequence). CDR3 length: 11 amino acids. DNA for the CDR3: TGTGCCAGTAGCCAGGGTCTTGGAGCTTTCTTT. Its translation: CASSQGLGAFF.

V is TRBV7-2 and J is TRBJ1-1, with 7 bases aligning to TRBD1. CDR3 length equals 12 residues. The V gene end was trimmed by 8 bases and the J gene end by 4 bases; junction bases not matched to a gene: 4. Germline assignment: CDR1 SGHTA and CDR2 FQGNSA. The CDR3 reads CASVRGVTEAFF. DNA of the CDR3: TGTGCCAGCGTCAGGGGGGTCACTGAAGCTTTCTTT.

This chain links TRBV10-1 with TRBJ2-7, with 8 bases identical to TRBD1. The length of the CDR3 is 16 residues. V was pared by 6 bases and J by 3 bases, with 13 bases of the junction left unmatched. Germline values: CDR1 WNHNN, CDR2 SYGVQD (reference sequence). Here the CDR3 DNA reads TGCGCCAGCAGGGCATGGACAGGGAGGCTTGTCTACGAGCAGTACTTC. It specifies CASRAWTGRLVYEQYF.